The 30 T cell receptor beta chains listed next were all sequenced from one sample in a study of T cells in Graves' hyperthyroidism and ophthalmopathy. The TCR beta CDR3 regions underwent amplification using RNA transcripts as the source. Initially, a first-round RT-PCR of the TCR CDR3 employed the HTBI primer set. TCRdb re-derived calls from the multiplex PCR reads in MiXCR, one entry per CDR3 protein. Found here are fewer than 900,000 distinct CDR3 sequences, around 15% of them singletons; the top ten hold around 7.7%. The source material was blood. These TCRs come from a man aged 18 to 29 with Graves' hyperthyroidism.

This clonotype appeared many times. CDR3 coding DNA: TGTGCCAGCTCACCTCCGGGACTAGGGGGGCTGGAGCAGTTCTTC. It is translated as CASSPPGLGGLEQFF. The gene calls are TRBV18 and TRBJ2-1; 8 bases line up with TRBD2. The CDR3 totals 15 residues. The germline V gene has CDR1 KGHSH and CDR2 LQKENI. With V trimmed by 3 bases and J by 10 bases, 11 bases remained unmatched.

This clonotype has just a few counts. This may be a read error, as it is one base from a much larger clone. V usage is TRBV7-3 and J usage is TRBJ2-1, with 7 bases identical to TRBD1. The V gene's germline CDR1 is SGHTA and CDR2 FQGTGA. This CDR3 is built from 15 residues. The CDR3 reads CANSPRQGTYNEQFF. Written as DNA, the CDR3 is TGTGCCAACAGCCCACGACAGGGAACCTACAATGAGCAGTTCTTC.

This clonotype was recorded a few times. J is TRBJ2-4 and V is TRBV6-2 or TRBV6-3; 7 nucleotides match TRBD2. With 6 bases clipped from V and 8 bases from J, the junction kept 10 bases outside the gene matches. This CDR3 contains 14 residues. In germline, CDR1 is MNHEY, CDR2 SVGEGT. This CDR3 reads CASSPSGAKDIQYF. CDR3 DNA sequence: TGTGCCAGCAGCCCGAGCGGGGCGAAGGACATTCAGTACTTC.

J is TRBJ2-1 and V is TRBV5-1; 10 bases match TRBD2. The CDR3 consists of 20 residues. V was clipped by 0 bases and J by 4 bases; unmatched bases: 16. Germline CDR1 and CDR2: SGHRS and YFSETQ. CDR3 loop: CASSLAGGRASGSPYNEQFF. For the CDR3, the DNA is TGCGCCAGCAGCTTGGCCGGTGGCAGGGCTAGCGGGAGTCCTTACAATGAGCAGTTCTTC.

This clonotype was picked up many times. The CDR3 protein is CASSSGSIRTEAFF. The DNA of the CDR3 is TGTGCCAGCAGCTCAGGGTCAATAAGAACTGAAGCTTTCTTT. V usage is TRBV11-2 and J usage is TRBJ1-1; possibly TRBD1 for D (5 bases). This CDR3 is built from 14 residues. The V gene lost 4 bases and the J gene lost 5 bases, with 14 bases spanning the gap. CDR1 is SGHAT and CDR2 is FQNNGV in the germline V gene.

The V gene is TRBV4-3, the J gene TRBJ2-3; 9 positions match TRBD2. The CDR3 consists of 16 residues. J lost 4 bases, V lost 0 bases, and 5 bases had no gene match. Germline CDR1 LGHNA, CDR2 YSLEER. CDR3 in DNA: TGCGCCAGCAGCCAAGATGAAGAGCGGGAGGCAGATACGCAGTATTTT. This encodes CASSQDEEREADTQYF.

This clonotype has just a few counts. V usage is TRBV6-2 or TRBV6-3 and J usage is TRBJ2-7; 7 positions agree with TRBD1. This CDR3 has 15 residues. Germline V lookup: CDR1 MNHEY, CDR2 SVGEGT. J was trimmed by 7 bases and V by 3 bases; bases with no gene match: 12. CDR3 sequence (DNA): TGTGCCAGCAGTTATCTCCGGACAGGACTTAATGAGCAGTACTTC. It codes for CASSYLRTGLNEQYF.

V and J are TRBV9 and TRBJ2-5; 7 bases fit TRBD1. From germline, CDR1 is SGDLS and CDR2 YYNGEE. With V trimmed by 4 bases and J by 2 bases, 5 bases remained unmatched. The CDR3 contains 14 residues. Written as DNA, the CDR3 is TGTGCCAGCAGCTTCGGACAGGTTCAAGAGACCCAGTACTTC. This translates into CASSFGQVQETQYF.

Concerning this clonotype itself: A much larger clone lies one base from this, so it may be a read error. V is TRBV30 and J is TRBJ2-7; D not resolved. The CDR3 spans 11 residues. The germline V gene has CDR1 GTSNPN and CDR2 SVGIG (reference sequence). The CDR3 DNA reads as TGTGCCTGGAGCCCCCTCCACGAGCAGCACTTC. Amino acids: CAWSPLHEQHF.

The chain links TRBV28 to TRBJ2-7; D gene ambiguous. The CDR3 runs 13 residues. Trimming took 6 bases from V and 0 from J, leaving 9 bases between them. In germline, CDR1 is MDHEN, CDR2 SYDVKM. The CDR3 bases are TGTGCCAGCAGGCAGCCGAGCTCCTACGAGCAGTACTTC. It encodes CASRQPSSYEQYF.

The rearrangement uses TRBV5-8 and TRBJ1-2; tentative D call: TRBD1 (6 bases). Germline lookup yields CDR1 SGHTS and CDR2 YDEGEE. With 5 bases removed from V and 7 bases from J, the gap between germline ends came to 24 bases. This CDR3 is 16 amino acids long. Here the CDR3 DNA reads TGTGCCAGCAGATACATCTCCACAGGGTCTCCTCTTGGCTACACCTTC. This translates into CASRYISTGSPLGYTF.

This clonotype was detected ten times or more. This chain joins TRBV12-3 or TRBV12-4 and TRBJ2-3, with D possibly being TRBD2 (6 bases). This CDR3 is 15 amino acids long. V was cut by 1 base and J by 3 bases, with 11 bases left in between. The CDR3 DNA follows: TGTGCCAGCAGTTTAGAGTGGGAGGAGACAGATACGCAGTATTTT. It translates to CASSLEWEETDTQYF.

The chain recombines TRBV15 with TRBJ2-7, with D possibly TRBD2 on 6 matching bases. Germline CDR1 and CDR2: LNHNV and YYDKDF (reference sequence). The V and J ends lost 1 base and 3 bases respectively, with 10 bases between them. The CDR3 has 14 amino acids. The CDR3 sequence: CATSRVVGSYEQYF. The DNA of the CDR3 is TGTGCCACCAGCAGAGTGGTCGGGAGCTACGAGCAGTACTTC.

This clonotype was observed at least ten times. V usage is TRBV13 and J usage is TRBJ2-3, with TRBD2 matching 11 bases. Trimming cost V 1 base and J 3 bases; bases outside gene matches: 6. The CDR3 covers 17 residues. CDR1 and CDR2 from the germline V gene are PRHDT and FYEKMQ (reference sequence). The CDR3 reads CASSLELAGAATDTQYF. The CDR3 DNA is TGTGCCAGCAGCTTAGAACTAGCGGGAGCGGCGACAGATACGCAGTATTTT. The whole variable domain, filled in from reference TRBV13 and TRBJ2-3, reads AAGVIQSPRHLIKEKRETATLKCYPIPRHDTVYWYQQGPGQDPQFLISFYEKMQSDKGSIPDRFSAQQFSDYHSELNMSSLELGDSALYFCASSLELAGAATDTQYFGPGTRLTVL.

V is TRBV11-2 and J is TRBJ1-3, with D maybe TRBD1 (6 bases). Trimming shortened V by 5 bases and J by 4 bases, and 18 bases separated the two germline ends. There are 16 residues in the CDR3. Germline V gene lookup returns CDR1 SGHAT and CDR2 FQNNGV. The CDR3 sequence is CASSAQQGTFGNTIYF. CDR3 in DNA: TGTGCCAGCAGCGCGCAACAGGGAACGTTCGGAAACACCATATATTTT.

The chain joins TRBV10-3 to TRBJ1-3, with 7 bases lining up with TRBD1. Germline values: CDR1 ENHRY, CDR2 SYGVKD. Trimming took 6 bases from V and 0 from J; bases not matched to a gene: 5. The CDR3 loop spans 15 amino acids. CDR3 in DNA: TGTGCCATCAGAGAAGGACAGGTCTCTGGAAACACCATATATTTT. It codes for CAIREGQVSGNTIYF.

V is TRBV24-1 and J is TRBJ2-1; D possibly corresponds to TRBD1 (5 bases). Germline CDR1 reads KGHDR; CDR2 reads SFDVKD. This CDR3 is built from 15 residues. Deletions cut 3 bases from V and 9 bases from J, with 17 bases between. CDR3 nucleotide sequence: TGTGCCACCAGTGATGGAAGGGCAGGGAATGGTGAGCAGTTCTTC. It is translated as CATSDGRAGNGEQFF.

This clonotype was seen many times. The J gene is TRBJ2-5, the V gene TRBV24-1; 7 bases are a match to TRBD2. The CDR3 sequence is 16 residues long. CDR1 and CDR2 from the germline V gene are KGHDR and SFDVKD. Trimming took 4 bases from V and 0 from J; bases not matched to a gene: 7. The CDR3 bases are TGTGCCACCAGTGACAACGCTCGGGGGGACCAAGAGACCCAGTACTTC. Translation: CATSDNARGDQETQYF.

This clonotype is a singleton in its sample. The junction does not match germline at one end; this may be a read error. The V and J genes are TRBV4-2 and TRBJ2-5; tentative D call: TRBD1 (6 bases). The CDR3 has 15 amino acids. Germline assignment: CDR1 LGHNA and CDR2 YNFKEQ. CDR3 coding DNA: TGTGCCAGCAGCCAGGCGCCAGACAGGCAAGGGACCCAGTACTTC. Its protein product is CASSQAPDRQGTQYF.

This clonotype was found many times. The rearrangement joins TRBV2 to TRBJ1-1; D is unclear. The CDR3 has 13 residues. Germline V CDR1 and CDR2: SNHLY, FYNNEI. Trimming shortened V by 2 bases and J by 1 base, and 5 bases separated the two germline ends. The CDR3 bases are TGTGCCAGCAGTGAACCCCAGAACACTGAAGCTTTCTTT. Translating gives CASSEPQNTEAFF.

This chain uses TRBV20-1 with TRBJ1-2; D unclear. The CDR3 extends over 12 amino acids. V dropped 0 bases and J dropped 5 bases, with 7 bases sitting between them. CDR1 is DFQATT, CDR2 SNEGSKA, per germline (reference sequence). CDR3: CSARDEDYGYTF. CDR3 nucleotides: TGCAGTGCTAGAGATGAAGATTATGGCTACACCTTC.

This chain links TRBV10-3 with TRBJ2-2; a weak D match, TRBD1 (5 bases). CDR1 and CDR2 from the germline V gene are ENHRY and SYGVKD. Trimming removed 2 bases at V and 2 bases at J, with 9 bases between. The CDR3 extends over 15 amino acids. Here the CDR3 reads CAISEHRTNTGELFF. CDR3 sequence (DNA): TGTGCCATCAGTGAGCATCGGACAAACACCGGGGAGCTGTTTTTT.

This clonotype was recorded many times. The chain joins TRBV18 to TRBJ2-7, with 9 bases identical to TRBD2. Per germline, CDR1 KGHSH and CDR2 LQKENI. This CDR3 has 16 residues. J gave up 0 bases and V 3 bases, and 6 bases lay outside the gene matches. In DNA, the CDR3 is TGTGCCAGCTCACCTCGGGGCGGGAGGGCCTCCTACGAGCAGTACTTC. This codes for CASSPRGGRASYEQYF.

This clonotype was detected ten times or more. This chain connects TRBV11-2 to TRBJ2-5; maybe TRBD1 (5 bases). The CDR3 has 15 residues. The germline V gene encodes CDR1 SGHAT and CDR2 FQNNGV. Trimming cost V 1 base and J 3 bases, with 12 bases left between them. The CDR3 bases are TGTGCCAGCAGCTTAGGCTTTGCAGGGAAAGAGACCCAGTACTTC. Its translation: CASSLGFAGKETQYF.

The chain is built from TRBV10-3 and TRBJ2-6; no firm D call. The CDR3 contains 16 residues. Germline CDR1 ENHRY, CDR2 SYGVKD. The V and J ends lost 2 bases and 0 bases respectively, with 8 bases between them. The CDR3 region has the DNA TGTGCCATCAGTGAGATTGGGAACTCTGGGGCCAACGTCCTGACTTTC. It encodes CAISEIGNSGANVLTF.

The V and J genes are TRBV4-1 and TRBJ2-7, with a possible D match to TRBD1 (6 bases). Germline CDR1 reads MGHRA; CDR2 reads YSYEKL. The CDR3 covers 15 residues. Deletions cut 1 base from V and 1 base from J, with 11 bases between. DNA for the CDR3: TGCGCCAGCAGCCAAGGGCAGGGGCCATCCTACGAGCAGTACTTC. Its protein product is CASSQGQGPSYEQYF.

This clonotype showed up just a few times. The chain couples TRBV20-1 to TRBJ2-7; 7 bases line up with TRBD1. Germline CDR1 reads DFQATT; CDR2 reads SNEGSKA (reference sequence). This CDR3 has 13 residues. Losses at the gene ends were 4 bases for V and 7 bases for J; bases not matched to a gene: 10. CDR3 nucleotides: TGCAGTGCTATTCAGGGGGATCGTGGGGAGCAGTACTTC. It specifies CSAIQGDRGEQYF.

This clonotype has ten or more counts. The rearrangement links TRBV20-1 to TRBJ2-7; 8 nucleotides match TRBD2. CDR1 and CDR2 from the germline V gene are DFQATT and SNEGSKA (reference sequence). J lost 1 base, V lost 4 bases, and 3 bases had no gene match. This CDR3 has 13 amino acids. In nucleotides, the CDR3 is TGCAGTGCTACAATAGCGGGATCCTACGAGCAGTACTTC. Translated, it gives CSATIAGSYEQYF.

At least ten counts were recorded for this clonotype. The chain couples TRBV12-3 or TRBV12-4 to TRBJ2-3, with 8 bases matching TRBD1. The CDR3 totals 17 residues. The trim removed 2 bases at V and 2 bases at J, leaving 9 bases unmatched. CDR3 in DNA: TGTGCCAGCAGTTTATTTCGGACAGGGATCCCCACAGATACGCAGTATTTT. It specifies CASSLFRTGIPTDTQYF.

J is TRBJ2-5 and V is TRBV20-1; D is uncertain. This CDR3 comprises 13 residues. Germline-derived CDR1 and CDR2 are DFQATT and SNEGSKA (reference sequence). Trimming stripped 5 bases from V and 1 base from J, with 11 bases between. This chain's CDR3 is CSAERAVQETQYF. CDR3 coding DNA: TGCAGTGCTGAAAGAGCCGTCCAAGAGACCCAGTACTTC.